This T cell receptor beta chain is from a study of blood T cells in healthy people across ages. The CDR3 is made up of 16 amino acids. Per the germline V gene, CDR1 is DFQATT and CDR2 is SNEGSKA (reference sequence). V shed 1 base and J 0 bases; nucleotides not matched to a gene: 7. A second PCR, run for about 6 to 11 cycles, used a sample-barcoded 5' primer plus a J-beta primer mix. TCRdb called the 5' RACE reads again in MiXCR, with one record for every CDR3 protein. Among approximately 850,000 distinct CDR3 sequences listed, roughly 60% were seen once. On this clonotype itself: Its antigen is still unknown.

Study conclusions and caveats: When one million T cells were used, diversity estimates were thought to be underestimates.

The donors, aged roughly 6 to 100, were healthy Caucasians from Russia. The rearrangement links TRBV20-1 to TRBJ2-7; TRBD2 agrees at 9 bases. This sequence originates from a man aged 30-40 years in good health. The sample comprised blood. Written as DNA, the CDR3 is TGCAGTGCTAGAGGGGTTGGGACTAGCTACTCCTACGAGCAGTACTTC. This gives the protein CSARGVGTSYSYEQYF.